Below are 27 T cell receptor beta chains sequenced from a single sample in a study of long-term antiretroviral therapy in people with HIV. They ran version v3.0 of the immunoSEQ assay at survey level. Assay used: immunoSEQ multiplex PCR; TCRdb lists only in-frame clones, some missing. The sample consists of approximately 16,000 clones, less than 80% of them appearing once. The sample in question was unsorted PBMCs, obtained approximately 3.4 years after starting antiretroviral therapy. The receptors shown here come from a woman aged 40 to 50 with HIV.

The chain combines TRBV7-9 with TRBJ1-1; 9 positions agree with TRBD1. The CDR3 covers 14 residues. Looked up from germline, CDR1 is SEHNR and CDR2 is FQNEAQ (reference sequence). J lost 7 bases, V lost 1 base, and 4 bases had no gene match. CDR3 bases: TGTGCCAGCAGCTTAGGGGACAGGGAGGATGAAGCTTTCTTT. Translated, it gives CASSLGDREDEAFF.

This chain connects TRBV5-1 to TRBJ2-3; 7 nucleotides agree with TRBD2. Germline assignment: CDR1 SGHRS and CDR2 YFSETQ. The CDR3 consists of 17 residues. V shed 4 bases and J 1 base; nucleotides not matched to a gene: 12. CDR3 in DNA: TGCGCCAGCAGCCCCTCCCCTAGCGGAGGAGGCACAGATACGCAGTATTTT. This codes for CASSPSPSGGGTDTQYF.

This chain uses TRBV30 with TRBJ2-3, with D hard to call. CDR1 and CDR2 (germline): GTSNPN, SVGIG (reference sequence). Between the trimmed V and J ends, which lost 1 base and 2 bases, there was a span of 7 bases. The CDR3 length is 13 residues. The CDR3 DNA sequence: TGTGCCTGGAGTGGGGGATTCACAGATACGCAGTATTTT. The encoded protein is CAWSGGFTDTQYF.

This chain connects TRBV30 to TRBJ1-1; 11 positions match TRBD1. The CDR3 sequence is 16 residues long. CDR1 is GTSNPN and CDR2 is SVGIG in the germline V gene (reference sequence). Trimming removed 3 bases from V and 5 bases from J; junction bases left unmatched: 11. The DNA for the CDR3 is TGTGCCTGGAGGGATAGGACAGGGGGCGAAGGTACTGAAGCTTTCTTT. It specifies CAWRDRTGGEGTEAFF.

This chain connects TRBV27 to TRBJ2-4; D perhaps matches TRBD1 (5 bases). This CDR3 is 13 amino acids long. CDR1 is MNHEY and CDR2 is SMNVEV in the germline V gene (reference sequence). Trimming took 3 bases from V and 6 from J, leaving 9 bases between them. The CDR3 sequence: CASSFRQGNIQYF. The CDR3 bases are TGTGCCAGCAGTTTTAGGCAGGGAAACATTCAGTACTTC.

Written as DNA, the CDR3 is TGTGCCAGCAGCCCGAGACAGGGAATGTGGATCGCTGAAGCTTTCTTT. The encoded protein is CASSPRQGMWIAEAFF. J is TRBJ1-1 and V is TRBV6-6, with 7 bases that match TRBD1. This CDR3 spans 16 amino acids. Trimming at V came to 6 bases and at J to 6 bases, leaving 16 bases not matched to a gene. Per germline, CDR1 MNHNY and CDR2 SVGAGI (reference sequence).

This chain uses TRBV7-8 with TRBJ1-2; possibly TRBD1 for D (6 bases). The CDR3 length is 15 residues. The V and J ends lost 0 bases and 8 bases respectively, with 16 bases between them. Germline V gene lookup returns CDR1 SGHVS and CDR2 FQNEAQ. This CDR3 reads CASSLAPAGTQGYTF. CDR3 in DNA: TGTGCCAGCAGCTTAGCGCCCGCCGGGACACAAGGCTACACCTTC.

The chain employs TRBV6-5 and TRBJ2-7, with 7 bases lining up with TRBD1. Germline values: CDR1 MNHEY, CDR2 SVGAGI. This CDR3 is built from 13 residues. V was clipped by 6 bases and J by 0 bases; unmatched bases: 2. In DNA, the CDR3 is TGTGCCAGCAGGCGGACAGGCTCCTACGAGCAGTACTTC. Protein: CASRRTGSYEQYF.

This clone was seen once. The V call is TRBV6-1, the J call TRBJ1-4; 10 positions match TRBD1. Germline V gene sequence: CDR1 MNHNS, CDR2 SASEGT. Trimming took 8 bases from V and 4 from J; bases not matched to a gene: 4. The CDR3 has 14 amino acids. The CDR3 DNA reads TGTGCCAGCTATGGGACAGGGGATAATGAAAAACTGTTTTTT. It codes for CASYGTGDNEKLFF.

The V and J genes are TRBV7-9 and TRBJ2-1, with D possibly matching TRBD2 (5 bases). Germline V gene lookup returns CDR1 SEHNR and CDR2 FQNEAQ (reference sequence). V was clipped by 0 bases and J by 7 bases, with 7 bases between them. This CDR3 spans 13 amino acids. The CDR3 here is CASSLATGNEQFF. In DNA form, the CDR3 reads TGTGCCAGCAGCTTAGCGACGGGGAATGAGCAGTTCTTC.

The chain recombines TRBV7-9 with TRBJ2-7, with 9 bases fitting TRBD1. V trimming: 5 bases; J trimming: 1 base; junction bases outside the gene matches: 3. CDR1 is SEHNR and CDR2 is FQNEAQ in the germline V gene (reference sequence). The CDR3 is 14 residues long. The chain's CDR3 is CASSPDRGSYEQYF. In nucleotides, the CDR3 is TGTGCCAGCAGCCCGGACAGGGGTTCCTACGAGCAGTACTTC.

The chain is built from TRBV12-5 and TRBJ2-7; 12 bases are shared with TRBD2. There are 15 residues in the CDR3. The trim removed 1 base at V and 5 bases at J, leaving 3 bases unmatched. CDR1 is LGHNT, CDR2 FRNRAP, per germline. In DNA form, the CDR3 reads TGTGCTAGTGGTTTGGGACTAGCGGGGGCGGACGAGCAGTACTTC. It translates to CASGLGLAGADEQYF.

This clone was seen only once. This chain's CDR3 is CASSAEPQGAGNQPQHF. The DNA for the CDR3 is TGCGCCAGCAGCGCTGAACCACAGGGGGCGGGTAATCAGCCCCAGCATTTT. This chain joins TRBV5-1 and TRBJ1-5; 9 nucleotides align to TRBD1. Germline CDR1 SGHRS, CDR2 YFSETQ. The CDR3 totals 17 residues. V trimming: 4 bases; J trimming: 4 bases; junction bases outside the gene matches: 12.

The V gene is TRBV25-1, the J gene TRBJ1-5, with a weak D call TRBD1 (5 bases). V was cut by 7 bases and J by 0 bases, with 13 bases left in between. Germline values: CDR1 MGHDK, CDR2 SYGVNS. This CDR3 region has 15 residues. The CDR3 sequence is CASTSGGYSNQPQHF. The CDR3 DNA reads TGTGCCAGCACCAGCGGGGGGTATAGCAATCAGCCCCAGCATTTT. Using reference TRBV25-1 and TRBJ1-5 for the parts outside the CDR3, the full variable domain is EADIYQTPRYLVIGTGKKITLECSQTMGHDKMYWYQQDPGMELHLIHYSYGVNSTEKGDLSSESTVSRIRTEHFPLTLESARPSHTSQYLCASTSGGYSNQPQHFGDGTRLSIL.

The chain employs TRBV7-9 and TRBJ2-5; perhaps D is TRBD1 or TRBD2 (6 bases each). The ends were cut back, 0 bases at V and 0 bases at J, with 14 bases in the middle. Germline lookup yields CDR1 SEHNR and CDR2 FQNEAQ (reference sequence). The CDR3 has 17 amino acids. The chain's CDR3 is CASSLAGGPRNQETQYF. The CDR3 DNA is TGTGCCAGCAGCTTAGCGGGGGGCCCAAGAAACCAAGAGACCCAGTACTTC.

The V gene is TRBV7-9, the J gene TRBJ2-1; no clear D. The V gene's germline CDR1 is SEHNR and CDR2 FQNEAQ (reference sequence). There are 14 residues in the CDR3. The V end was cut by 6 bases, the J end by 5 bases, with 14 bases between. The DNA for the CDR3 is TGTGCCAGCAGTCTAATGGGCCGGAACAATGAGCAGTTCTTC. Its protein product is CASSLMGRNNEQFF. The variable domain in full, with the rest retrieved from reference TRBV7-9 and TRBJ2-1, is DTGVSQNPRHKITKRGQNVTFRCDPISEHNRLYWYRQTLGQGPEFLTYFQNEAQLEKSRLLSDRFSAERPKGSFSTLEIQRTEQGDSAMYLCASSLMGRNNEQFFGPGTRLTVL.

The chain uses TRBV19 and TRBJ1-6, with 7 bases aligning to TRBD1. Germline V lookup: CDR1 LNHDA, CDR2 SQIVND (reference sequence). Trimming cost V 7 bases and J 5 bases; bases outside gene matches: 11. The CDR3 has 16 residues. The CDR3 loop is CASNLARDSNNSPLHF. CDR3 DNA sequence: TGTGCCAGTAACCTAGCTCGGGACAGTAATAATTCACCCCTCCACTTT.

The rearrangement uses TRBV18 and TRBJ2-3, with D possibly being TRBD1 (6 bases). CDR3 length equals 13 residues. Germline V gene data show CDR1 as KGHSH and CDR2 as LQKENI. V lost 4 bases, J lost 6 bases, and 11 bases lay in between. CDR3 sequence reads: CASSLRDIDTQYF. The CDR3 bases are TGTGCCAGCTCACTCCGGGACATCGATACGCAGTATTTT.

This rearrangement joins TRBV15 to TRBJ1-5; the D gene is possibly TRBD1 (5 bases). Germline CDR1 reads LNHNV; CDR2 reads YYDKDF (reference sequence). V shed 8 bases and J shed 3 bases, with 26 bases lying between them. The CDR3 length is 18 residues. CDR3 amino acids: CATQSGGGAGTFNQPQHF. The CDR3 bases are TGTGCCACCCAGTCGGGAGGTGGGGCAGGGACCTTCAATCAGCCCCAGCATTTT.

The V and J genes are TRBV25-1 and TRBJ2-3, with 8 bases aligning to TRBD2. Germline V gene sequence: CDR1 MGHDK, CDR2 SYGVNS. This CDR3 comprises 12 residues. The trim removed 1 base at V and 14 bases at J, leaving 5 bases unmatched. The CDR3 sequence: CASSESGGGPYF. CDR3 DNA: TGTGCCAGCAGTGAATCGGGGGGGGGTCCGTATTTT.

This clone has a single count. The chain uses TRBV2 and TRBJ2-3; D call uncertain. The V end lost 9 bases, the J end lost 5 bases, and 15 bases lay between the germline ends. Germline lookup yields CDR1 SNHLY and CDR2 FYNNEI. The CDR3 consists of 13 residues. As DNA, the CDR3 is TGTGCCAGTAGATTTAGACTGGGAGATACGCAGTATTTT. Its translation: CASRFRLGDTQYF.

DNA for the CDR3: TGTGCCAGCAGCTTCGGGGGCGCGAGGACTGAAGCTTTCTTT. It specifies CASSFGGARTEAFF. The chain employs TRBV5-6 and TRBJ1-1, with D tentatively TRBD1 (6 bases). V gave up 2 bases and J gave up 5 bases, with 13 bases separating them. Per germline, CDR1 SGHDT and CDR2 YYEEEE. CDR3 size: 14 residues.

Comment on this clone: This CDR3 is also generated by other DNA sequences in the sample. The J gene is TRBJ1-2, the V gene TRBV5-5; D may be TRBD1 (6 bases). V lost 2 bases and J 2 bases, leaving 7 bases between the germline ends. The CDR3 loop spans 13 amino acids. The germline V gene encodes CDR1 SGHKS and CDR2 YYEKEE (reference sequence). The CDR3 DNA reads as TGTGCCAGCAGCTTAGGACAGAACTATGGCTACACCTTC. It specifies CASSLGQNYGYTF.

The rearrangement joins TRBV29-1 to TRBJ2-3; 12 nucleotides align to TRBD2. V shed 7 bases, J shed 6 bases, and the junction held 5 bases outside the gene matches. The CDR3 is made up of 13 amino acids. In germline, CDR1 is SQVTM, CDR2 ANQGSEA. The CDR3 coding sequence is TGCAGCGGCACTAGCGGGGGGAGGGATACGCAGTATTTT. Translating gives CSGTSGGRDTQYF.

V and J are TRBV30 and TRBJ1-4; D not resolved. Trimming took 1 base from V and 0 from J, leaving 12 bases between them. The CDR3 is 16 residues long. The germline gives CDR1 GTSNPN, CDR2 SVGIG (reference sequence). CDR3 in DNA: TGTGCCTGGAGTGGCAACACGAGAGCAACTAATGAAAAACTGTTTTTT. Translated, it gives CAWSGNTRATNEKLFF.

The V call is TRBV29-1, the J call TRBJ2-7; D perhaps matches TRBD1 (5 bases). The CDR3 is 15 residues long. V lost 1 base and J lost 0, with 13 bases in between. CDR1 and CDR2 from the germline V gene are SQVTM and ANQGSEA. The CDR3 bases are TGCAGCGTTGAAGTTGAACAGGCCTTCTCCTACGAGCAGTACTTC. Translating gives CSVEVEQAFSYEQYF.

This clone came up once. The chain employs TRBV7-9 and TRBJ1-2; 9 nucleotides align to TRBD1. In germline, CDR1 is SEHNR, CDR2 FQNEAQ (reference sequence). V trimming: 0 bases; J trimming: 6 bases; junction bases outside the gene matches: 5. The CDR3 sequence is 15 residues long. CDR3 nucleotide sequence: TGTGCCAGCAGCTTAGCTGGGACAGGGTTGGATGGCTACACCTTC. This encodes CASSLAGTGLDGYTF.